What follows are 18 T cell receptor beta chains derived from one specimen sequenced in a study of T cell changes during pregnancy in multiple sclerosis. Clones were read by immunoSEQ multiplex PCR, and TCRdb kept only the in-frame ones, dropping some. This repertoire shows about 58,000 clones, about 90% found once; its top ten account for just under 0.5%. The specimen was CD4+ T cells from peripheral blood mononuclear cells, collected after pregnancy. Receptors originate from a female donor in good health, enrolled as a control in a pregnancy study.

This sequence joins TRBV11-2 and TRBJ2-7; D possibly corresponds to TRBD1 (5 bases). The CDR3 runs to 15 residues. Per germline, CDR1 SGHAT and CDR2 FQNNGV. The V end lost 1 base, the J end lost 0 bases, and 10 bases lay between the germline ends. The DNA for the CDR3 is TGTGCCAGCAGCTTAGCGGGCAGGGACTCCTACGAGCAGTACTTC. Translated: CASSLAGRDSYEQYF.

The chain carries TRBV7-9 and TRBJ2-2; D unclear. Between the trimmed V and J ends, which lost 0 bases and 3 bases, there was a span of 11 bases. The CDR3 consists of 16 residues. Germline lookup yields CDR1 SEHNR and CDR2 FQNEAQ (reference sequence). CDR3 nucleotides: TGTGCCAGCAGCTTAGCAGTATACCGAGACACCGGGGAGCTGTTTTTT. Its protein product is CASSLAVYRDTGELFF.

This clone was observed a single time. The V gene is TRBV11-2, the J gene TRBJ1-4; 7 nucleotides align to TRBD1. This CDR3 has 15 residues. Germline V gene lookup returns CDR1 SGHAT and CDR2 FQNNGV. V shed 3 bases, J shed 1 base, and the junction held 2 bases outside the gene matches. This CDR3 is CASSFRQGTNEKLFF. As DNA, the CDR3 is TGTGCCAGCAGCTTTAGACAGGGAACTAATGAAAAACTGTTTTTT. Using reference TRBV11-2 and TRBJ1-4 for the parts outside the CDR3, the full variable domain is EAGVAQSPRYKIIEKRQSVAFWCNPISGHATLYWYQQILGQGPKLLIQFQNNGVVDDSQLPKDRFSAERLKGVDSTLKIQPAKLEDSAVYLCASSFRQGTNEKLFFGSGTQLSVL.

J is TRBJ2-2 and V is TRBV15, with D tentatively TRBD2 (5 bases). V was shortened by 0 bases and J by 5 bases, with 19 bases between the two germline ends. This CDR3 is built from 18 residues. Per the germline V gene, CDR1 is LNHNV and CDR2 is YYDKDF (reference sequence). The CDR3 loop reads CATSRDYSGMVQTGELFF. In DNA, the CDR3 is TGTGCCACCAGCAGAGATTATTCCGGGATGGTCCAAACCGGGGAGCTGTTTTTT.

The chain is built from TRBV27 and TRBJ1-2, with 8 nucleotides matching TRBD1. V dropped 0 bases and J dropped 4; count of bases not matched to a gene: 4. The CDR3 covers 15 residues. The germline gives CDR1 MNHEY, CDR2 SMNVEV (reference sequence). The CDR3 DNA follows: TGTGCCAGCAGTTTATCTGGGACAGGACGCTATGGCTACACCTTC. Its translation is CASSLSGTGRYGYTF.

The V gene is TRBV7-3, the J gene TRBJ2-3; 8 nucleotides match TRBD2. After removal of 4 bases from V and 4 bases from J, the junction contained 10 bases not matched to a gene. Germline V gene lookup returns CDR1 SGHTA and CDR2 FQGTGA. The CDR3 spans 16 residues. This CDR3 reads CASSSQGAGVADTQYF. In DNA form, the CDR3 reads TGTGCCAGCAGCTCCCAGGGAGCGGGGGTGGCAGATACGCAGTATTTT.

The chain's CDR3 is CASSQVGLAGGNEQFF. The CDR3, as DNA: TGTGCCAGCAGCCAAGTAGGACTAGCGGGGGGAAATGAGCAGTTCTTC. The J gene is TRBJ2-1, the V gene TRBV4-2, with TRBD2 matching 14 bases. The CDR3 consists of 16 residues. CDR1 and CDR2 (germline): LGHNA, YNFKEQ. V shed 1 base and J 7 bases; nucleotides not matched to a gene: 3.

The chain uses TRBV11-2 and TRBJ2-7, with D perhaps TRBD1 (7 bases). CDR1 and CDR2 (germline): SGHAT, FQNNGV. The CDR3 sequence is 14 residues long. The V gene lost 0 bases and the J gene lost 4 bases, with 10 bases spanning the gap. CDR3 DNA: TGTGCCAGCAGCTTAGAACAGGGGAGGTACGAGCAGTACTTC. Translated, it gives CASSLEQGRYEQYF.

This chain uses TRBV5-4 with TRBJ2-7, with D tentatively TRBD2 (7 bases). V was clipped by 1 base and J by 4 bases, with 12 bases between them. The germline V gene encodes CDR1 SGHNT and CDR2 YYREEE (reference sequence). The CDR3 covers 14 residues. The CDR3 region has the DNA TGTGCCAGCAGCTTGATGGGGGGGCAGTACGAGCAGTACTTC. Protein: CASSLMGGQYEQYF. The full variable domain, with the rest looked up from reference TRBV5-4 and TRBJ2-7, is ETGVTQSPTHLIKTRGQQVTLRCSSQSGHNTVSWYQQALGQGPQFIFQYYREEENGRGNFPPRFSGLQFPNYSSELNVNALELDDSALYLCASSLMGGQYEQYFGPGTRLTVT.

The chain links TRBV11-2 to TRBJ2-7; the D gene is possibly TRBD1 (5 bases). This CDR3 spans 13 amino acids. Germline V lookup: CDR1 SGHAT, CDR2 FQNNGV. V was shortened by 2 bases and J by 5 bases, with 10 bases between the two germline ends. The CDR3 sequence is CASSLSRVNEQYF. For the CDR3, the DNA is TGTGCCAGCAGCTTAAGCAGGGTGAACGAGCAGTACTTC.

The rearrangement joins TRBV30 to TRBJ1-5; D might be TRBD1 (6 bases). Germline values: CDR1 GTSNPN, CDR2 SVGIG (reference sequence). CDR3 size: 14 residues. V was cut by 0 bases and J by 4 bases, with 10 bases left in between. As DNA, the CDR3 is TGTGCCTGGAGTGTACAGGGCTTAAATCAGCCCCAGCATTTT. Translation: CAWSVQGLNQPQHF.

This chain joins TRBV13 and TRBJ1-1, with D perhaps TRBD1 (6 bases). CDR3 length: 15 amino acids. V dropped 5 bases and J dropped 4 bases, with 17 bases sitting between them. CDR1 is PRHDT and CDR2 is FYEKMQ in the germline V gene (reference sequence). The CDR3, as DNA: TGTGCCAGCAGCCCCTCGGGGGGCGGGAGCACTGAAGCTTTCTTT. Its protein is CASSPSGGGSTEAFF.

V and J are TRBV13 and TRBJ2-2; D might be TRBD1 (7 bases). Trimming took off 5 bases at V and 3 bases at J, with 16 bases between the two ends. CDR1 and CDR2 (germline): PRHDT, FYEKMQ (reference sequence). The CDR3 is 16 amino acids. The CDR3 nucleotides read TGTGCCAGCAGCCCGCAGGGGGGCTTGGACACCGGGGAGCTGTTTTTT. Translation: CASSPQGGLDTGELFF.

V gene TRBV5-6 combines with J gene TRBJ2-7; 9 nucleotides agree with TRBD1. The junction had 3 bases not matched to a gene; V was cut back by 2 bases and J by 0 bases. Germline V gene sequence: CDR1 SGHDT, CDR2 YYEEEE. The CDR3 sequence is 15 residues long. The chain's CDR3 is CASSFRDRDSYEQYF. CDR3 DNA: TGTGCCAGCAGCTTCCGGGACAGGGACTCCTACGAGCAGTACTTC.

The gene calls are TRBV4-1 and TRBJ1-4, with D possibly matching TRBD1 (6 bases). Germline V CDR1 and CDR2: MGHRA, YSYEKL. CDR3 length equals 15 residues. The germline V and J ends were trimmed by 1 base and 7 bases, with 13 bases remaining between them. CDR3 nucleotides: TGCGCCAGCAGCCAAGTGGGGGGGCAAGTTGAAAAACTGTTTTTT. The encoded protein is CASSQVGGQVEKLFF.

The chain joins TRBV30 to TRBJ1-1; D gene ambiguous. Trimming stripped 3 bases from V and 1 base from J, with 6 bases between. CDR1 is GTSNPN and CDR2 is SVGIG in the germline V gene (reference sequence). The CDR3 is 12 amino acids. The CDR3: CAWRNRNTEAFF. As DNA, the CDR3 is TGTGCCTGGAGGAACAGGAACACTGAAGCTTTCTTT.

The chain links TRBV18 to TRBJ2-2; D is unresolved. This CDR3 region has 13 residues. Trimming removed 3 bases from V and 1 base from J, with 3 bases in between. The germline V gene has CDR1 KGHSH and CDR2 LQKENI. The CDR3 spells CASSPQNTGELFF. CDR3 nucleotide sequence: TGTGCCAGCTCACCCCAGAACACCGGGGAGCTGTTTTTT.

V gene TRBV7-2 combines with J gene TRBJ1-3; 9 nucleotides agree with TRBD1. V lost 4 bases, J lost 4 bases, and 5 bases stayed unmatched. Germline-derived CDR1 and CDR2 are SGHTA and FQGNSA. The CDR3 consists of 15 residues. CDR3 protein: CASSWDRVSGNTIYF. The CDR3 DNA reads as TGTGCCAGCAGCTGGGACAGGGTATCAGGAAACACCATATATTTT.